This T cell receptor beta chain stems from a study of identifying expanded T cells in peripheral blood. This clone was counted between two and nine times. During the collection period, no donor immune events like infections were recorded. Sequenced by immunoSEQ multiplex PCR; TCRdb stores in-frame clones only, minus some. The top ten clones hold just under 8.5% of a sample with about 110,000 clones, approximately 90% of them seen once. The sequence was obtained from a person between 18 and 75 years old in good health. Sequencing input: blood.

The CDR3 DNA reads TGTGCCAGCAGCTCTCCCCAGGAGTTTTCACCCCTCCACTTT. It codes for CASSSPQEFSPLHF. The V gene is TRBV7-2, the J gene TRBJ1-6, with D hard to call. V was clipped by 4 bases and J by 9 bases, with 13 bases between them. CDR1 and CDR2 from the germline V gene are SGHTA and FQGNSA. This CDR3 contains 14 residues.